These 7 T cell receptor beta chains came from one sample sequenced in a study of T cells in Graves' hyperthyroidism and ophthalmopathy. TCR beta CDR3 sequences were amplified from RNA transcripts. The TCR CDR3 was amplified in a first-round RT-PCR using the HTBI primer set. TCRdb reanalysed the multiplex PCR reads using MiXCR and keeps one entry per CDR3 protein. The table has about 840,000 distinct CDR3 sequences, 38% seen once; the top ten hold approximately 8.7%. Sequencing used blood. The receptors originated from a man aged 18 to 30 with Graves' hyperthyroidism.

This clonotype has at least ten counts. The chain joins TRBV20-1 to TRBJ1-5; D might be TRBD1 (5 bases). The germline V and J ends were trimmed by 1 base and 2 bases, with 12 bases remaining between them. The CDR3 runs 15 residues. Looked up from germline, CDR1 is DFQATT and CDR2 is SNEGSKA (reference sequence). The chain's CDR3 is CSARVQGGGNQPQHF. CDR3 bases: TGCAGTGCTAGAGTTCAGGGAGGGGGCAATCAGCCCCAGCATTTT.

CDR3 DNA: TGTGCCAGCAGCCCCTCTCCGGGAGGGATTACAGATACGCAGTATTTT. Its protein is CASSPSPGGITDTQYF. The chain combines TRBV9 with TRBJ2-3; 8 nucleotides agree with TRBD2. Germline-derived CDR1 and CDR2 are SGDLS and YYNGEE. This CDR3 contains 16 residues. Trimming removed 4 bases from V and 3 bases from J; junction bases left unmatched: 10.

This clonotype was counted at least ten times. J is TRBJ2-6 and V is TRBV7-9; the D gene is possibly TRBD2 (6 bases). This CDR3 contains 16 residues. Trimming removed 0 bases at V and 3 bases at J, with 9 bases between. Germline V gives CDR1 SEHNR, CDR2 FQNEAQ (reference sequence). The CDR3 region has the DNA TGTGCCAGCAGCTTAGCTCTAGCGCTTGGGGCCAACGTCCTGACTTTC. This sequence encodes CASSLALALGANVLTF.

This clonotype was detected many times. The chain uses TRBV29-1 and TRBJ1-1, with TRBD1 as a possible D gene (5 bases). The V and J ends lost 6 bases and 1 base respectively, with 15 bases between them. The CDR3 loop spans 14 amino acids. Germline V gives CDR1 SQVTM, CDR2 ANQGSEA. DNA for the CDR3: TGCAGCGTATCCAGGGTTTTGGCGAACACTGAAGCTTTCTTT. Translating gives CSVSRVLANTEAFF.

Here the CDR3 reads CASSQVRSVETQYF. For the CDR3, the DNA is TGTGCCAGCAGCCAAGTTAGGTCGGTGGAGACCCAGTACTTC. The chain carries TRBV7-6 and TRBJ2-5; D gene uncertain. This CDR3 comprises 14 residues. The germline V gene encodes CDR1 SGHVS and CDR2 FNYEAQ. V lost 5 bases, J lost 5 bases, and 15 bases lay in between.

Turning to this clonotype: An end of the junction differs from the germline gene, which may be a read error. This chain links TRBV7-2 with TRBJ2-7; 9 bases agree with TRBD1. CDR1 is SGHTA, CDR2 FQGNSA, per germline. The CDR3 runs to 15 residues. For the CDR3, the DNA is TGCGCCAGCAGCTTCGACCAGGGACAGGGTATCGAGCAGTACTTC. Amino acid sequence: CASSFDQGQGIEQYF. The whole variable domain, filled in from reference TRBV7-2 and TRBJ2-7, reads GAGVSQSPSNKVTEKGKDVELRCDPISGHTALYWYRQSLGQGLEFLIYFQGNSAPDKSGLPSDRFSAERTGGSVSTLTIQRTQQEDSAVYLCASSFDQGQGIEQYFGPGTRLTVT.

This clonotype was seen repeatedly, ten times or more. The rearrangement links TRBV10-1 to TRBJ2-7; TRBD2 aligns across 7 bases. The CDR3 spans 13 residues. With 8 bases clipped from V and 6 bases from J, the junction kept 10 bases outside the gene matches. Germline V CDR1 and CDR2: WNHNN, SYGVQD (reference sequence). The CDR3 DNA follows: TGCGCCAGCTCCTACAGCGGGACGAGCGAGCAGTACTTC. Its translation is CASSYSGTSEQYF.